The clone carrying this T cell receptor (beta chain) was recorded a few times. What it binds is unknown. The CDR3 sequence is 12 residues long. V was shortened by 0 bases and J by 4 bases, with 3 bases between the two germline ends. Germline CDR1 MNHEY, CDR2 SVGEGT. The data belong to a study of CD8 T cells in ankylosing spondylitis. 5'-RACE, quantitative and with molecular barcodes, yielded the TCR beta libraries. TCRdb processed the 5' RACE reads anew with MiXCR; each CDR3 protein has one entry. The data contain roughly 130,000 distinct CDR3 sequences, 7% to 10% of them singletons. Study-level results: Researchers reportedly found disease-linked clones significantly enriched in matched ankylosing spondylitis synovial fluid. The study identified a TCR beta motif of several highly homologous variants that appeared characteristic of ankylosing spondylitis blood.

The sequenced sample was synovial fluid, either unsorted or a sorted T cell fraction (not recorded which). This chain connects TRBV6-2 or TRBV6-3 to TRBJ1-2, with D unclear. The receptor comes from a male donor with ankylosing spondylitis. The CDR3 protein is CASSYSSYGYTF. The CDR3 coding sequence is TGTGCCAGCAGTTACTCGTCCTATGGCTACACCTTC.